The clone carrying this T cell receptor (beta chain) has just a few counts. The sample's time point: patch test 1, 2 weeks after DPC sensitization. Stated treatment: therapeutic diphenylcyclopropenone sensitization with weekly scalp DPC. Blood was drawn before each patch test was applied. TCRdb ran MiXCR on the RACE reads and lists one entry per CDR3 protein. The data contain tens of thousands of distinct CDR3 sequences, 9.3% of them seen just once; the ten biggest clones take up about an eighth. The data were taken from a study of human T cells and chemical hapten exposure. Turning to the study itself: Patients were given diphenylcyclopropenone on the scalp weekly across the approximately 25-week study.

Per the germline V gene, CDR1 is SGHAT and CDR2 is FQDESV (reference sequence). This CDR3 comprises 15 residues. Unmatched junction bases numbered 6, after V lost 5 bases and J lost 1 base. The input for sequencing was whole blood, taken in connection with sensitization to the hapten diphenylcyclopropenone (DPC). The sequence was obtained from a woman in her 40s with alopecia areata. Some clones in this sample may be carry-over from other donors' samples. The V gene is TRBV11-1, the J gene TRBJ2-3; 7 bases match TRBD1. CDR3: CASSLQGDGTDTQYF. CDR3 in DNA: TGTGCCAGCAGCCTCCAGGGGGATGGCACAGATACGCAGTATTTT.